The 10 T cell receptor beta chains given below trace back to one sample, sequenced in a study of Ad26.COV2.S vaccination and SARS-CoV-2 variants. Treatment indicated: around 19 received Ad26.COV2.S at low or high dose, single or two shots; roughly 5 received placebo; per-sample allocation not given. Collection of the samples took place on day 63 after the first injection of vaccine or placebo. Repertoires were generated with immunoSEQ multiplex PCR, while TCRdb's copy carries only in-frame clones and drops some. The table includes about 680,000 clones, about 89% detected once. Sequencing used peripheral blood, obtained in a trial of Ad26.COV2.S vaccine versus placebo. The origin of the receptors is a person aged 18-65 years who received the Ad26.COV2.S COVID-19 vaccine or a placebo.

The V call is TRBV6-5, the J call TRBJ2-2; D possibly corresponds to TRBD1 (6 bases). This CDR3 is 14 amino acids long. V was cut by 0 bases and J by 7 bases, with 9 bases left in between. Germline V gene sequence: CDR1 MNHEY, CDR2 SVGAGI. DNA of the CDR3: TGTGCCAGCAGTTACTCAAGGGGGAGCGGGGAGCTGTTTTTT. Translation gives CASSYSRGSGELFF.

The CDR3 loop reads CASSPLNRASGANVLTF. In DNA, the CDR3 is TGTGCCAGCAGTCCGCTGAACAGGGCCTCTGGGGCCAACGTCCTGACTTTC. The J gene is TRBJ2-6, the V gene TRBV28; D might be TRBD1 (6 bases). V was cut by 5 bases and J by 0 bases, with 14 bases left in between. Germline assignment: CDR1 MDHEN and CDR2 SYDVKM. There are 17 residues in the CDR3.

In regard to this clone: At one end the junction does not follow the germline gene, possibly because of a read error. The chain combines TRBV19 with TRBJ1-2; D is unresolved. Per germline, CDR1 LNHDA and CDR2 SQIVND (reference sequence). The CDR3 contains 13 residues. The CDR3 spells CASSLEGTNGYTF. For the CDR3, the DNA is TGTGCCAGTAGTCTAGAGGGCACAAATGGCTACACCTTC.

CDR3 residues: CATSEGVNYGYTF. Here the CDR3 DNA reads TGTGCCACCAGTGAAGGCGTCAACTATGGCTACACCTTC. The chain links TRBV24-1 to TRBJ1-2, with D unclear. This CDR3 is built from 13 residues. Trimming stripped 4 bases from V and 2 bases from J, with 7 bases between. Germline V gene sequence: CDR1 KGHDR, CDR2 SFDVKD.

The count of this clone is one. The genes are TRBV20-1 and TRBJ2-7; D gene unclear. CDR1 is DFQATT and CDR2 is SNEGSKA in the germline V gene (reference sequence). V gave up 4 bases and J gave up 4 bases, with 5 bases separating them. CDR3 length: 10 residues. CDR3 residues: CSAIVYEQYF. Here the CDR3 DNA reads TGCAGTGCTATAGTATACGAGCAGTACTTC.

The V and J genes are TRBV4-3 and TRBJ2-6, with D unresolved. V dropped 4 bases and J dropped 0 bases, with 4 bases sitting between them. Germline V lookup: CDR1 LGHNA, CDR2 YSLEER. CDR3 length: 14 residues. The CDR3 protein is CASSRSSGANVLTF. CDR3 nucleotides: TGCGCCAGCAGCCGGAGCTCTGGGGCCAACGTCCTGACTTTC.

This rearrangement joins TRBV4-3 to TRBJ1-5; the match to TRBD1 covers 8 bases. The length of the CDR3 is 16 residues. Trimming removed 2 bases from V and 6 bases from J; junction bases left unmatched: 9. Germline CDR1 is LGHNA and CDR2 is YSLEER. DNA of the CDR3: TGCGCCAGCAGCCAAAACCGACAGGGGCTAGGTCAGCCCCAGCATTTT. This encodes CASSQNRQGLGQPQHF.

V gene TRBV2 combines with J gene TRBJ1-2; D gene ambiguous. The CDR3 contains 13 residues. In germline, CDR1 is SNHLY, CDR2 FYNNEI. With 5 bases removed from V and 12 bases from J, the gap between germline ends came to 19 bases. The CDR3 spells CASSPTVLKADTF. The CDR3 nucleotides are TGTGCCAGCAGTCCGACGGTCCTCAAGGCGGACACCTTC.

J is TRBJ1-6 and V is TRBV7-3; D unclear. V lost 2 bases and J lost 12, with 17 bases in between. Germline V gives CDR1 SGHTA, CDR2 FQGTGA. The CDR3 loop spans 15 amino acids. CDR3 DNA sequence: TGTGCCAGCAGCTTACCCTGGACTACCTCGGGACCCCTCCACTTT. This encodes CASSLPWTTSGPLHF.

The chain joins TRBV24-1 to TRBJ2-3; D unclear. Trimming stripped 5 bases from V and 6 bases from J, with 14 bases between. Germline lookup yields CDR1 KGHDR and CDR2 SFDVKD. This CDR3 is built from 14 residues. This chain's CDR3 is CATSGQITPDTQYF. As DNA, the CDR3 is TGTGCCACCAGTGGCCAAATAACGCCCGATACGCAGTATTTT.